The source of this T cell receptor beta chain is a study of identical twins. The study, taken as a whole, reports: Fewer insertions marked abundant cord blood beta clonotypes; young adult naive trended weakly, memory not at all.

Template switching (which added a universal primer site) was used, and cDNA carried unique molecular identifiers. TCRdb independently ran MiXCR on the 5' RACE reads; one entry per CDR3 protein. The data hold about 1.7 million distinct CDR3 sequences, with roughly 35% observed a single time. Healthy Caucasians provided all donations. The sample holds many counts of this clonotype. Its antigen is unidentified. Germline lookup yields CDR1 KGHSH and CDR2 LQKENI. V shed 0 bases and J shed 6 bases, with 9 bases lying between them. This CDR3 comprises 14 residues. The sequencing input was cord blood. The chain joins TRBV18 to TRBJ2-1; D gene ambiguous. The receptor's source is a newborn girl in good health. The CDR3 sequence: CASSPPYGPNEQFF. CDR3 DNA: TGTGCCAGCTCACCACCGTACGGGCCCAATGAGCAGTTCTTC.